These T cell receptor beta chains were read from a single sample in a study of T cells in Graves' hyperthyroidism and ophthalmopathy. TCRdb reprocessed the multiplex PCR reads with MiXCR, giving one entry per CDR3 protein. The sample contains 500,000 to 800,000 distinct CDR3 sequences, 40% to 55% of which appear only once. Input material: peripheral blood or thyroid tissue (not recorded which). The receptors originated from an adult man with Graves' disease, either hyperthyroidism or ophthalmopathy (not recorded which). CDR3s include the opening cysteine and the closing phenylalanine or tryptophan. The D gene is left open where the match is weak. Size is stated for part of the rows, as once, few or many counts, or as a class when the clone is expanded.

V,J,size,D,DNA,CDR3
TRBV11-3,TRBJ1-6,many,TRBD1,TGTGCCAGCAGCTTATGGGACAGTCGTAATTCACCCCTCCACTTT,CASSLWDSRNSPLHF
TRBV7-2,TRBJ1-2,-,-,TGTGCCAGCAGCCTGACCCGGGTCGGGTATGGCTACACCTTC,CASSLTRVGYGYTF
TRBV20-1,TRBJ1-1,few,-,TGCAGTGCTAGAGATACGGGGGGCGACAACACTGAAGCTTTCTTT,CSARDTGGDNTEAFF
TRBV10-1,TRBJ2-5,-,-,TGCGCCAGCAGTGATAGAAGCAGCCAAGAGGCCCAGTACTTC,CASSDRSSQEAQYF
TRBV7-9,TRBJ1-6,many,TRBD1,TGTGCCAGCAGCTTAGCAAAGACAGGGGCCGCGCGTTTTGGGTCACCCCTCCACTTT,CASSLAKTGAARFGSPLHF
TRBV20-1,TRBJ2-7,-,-,TGCAGTGCTATCCGGGATGACAGGGAGCAGTACTTC,CSAIRDDREQYF
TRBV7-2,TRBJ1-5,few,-,TGTGCCAGCAGCCAAGAGGCCACAGGGTCTAATCAGCCCCAGCATTTT,CASSQEATGSNQPQHF
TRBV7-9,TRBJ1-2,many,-,TGTGCCAGCAGCTTAGGTCCTCACCGCTACACCTTC,CASSLGPHRYTF
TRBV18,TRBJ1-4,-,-,TGTGCCAGCTCACCGGCTCGGACATATGAAAAACTGTTTTTT,CASSPARTYEKLFF
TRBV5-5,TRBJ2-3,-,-,TGTGCCAGCAGCCCGCCTACTGGCTCAGATACGCAGTATTTT,CASSPPTGSDTQYF
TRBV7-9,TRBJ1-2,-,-,TGTGCCAGCAGCCAGAGAGGAGGGGGCTATGGCTACACCTTC,CASSQRGGGYGYTF
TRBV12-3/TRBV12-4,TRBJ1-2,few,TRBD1,TGTGCCAGCAGTGAAAGGTTTGACAGGGCTGGCTACACCTTC,CASSERFDRAGYTF
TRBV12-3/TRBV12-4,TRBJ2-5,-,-,TGTGCCAGCAGTCCGGACCCTATCTCGGGCCAGTACTTC,CASSPDPISGQYF
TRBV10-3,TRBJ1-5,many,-,TGTGCCATCAGCCGGGACTTTAGCAATCAGCCCCAGCATTTT,CAISRDFSNQPQHF
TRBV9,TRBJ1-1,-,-,TGTGCCAGCAGCCAAGGGGCGGGGTACACTGAAGCTTTCTTT,CASSQGAGYTEAFF
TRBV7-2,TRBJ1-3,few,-,TGTGCCAGCAGCTTATCAGGGCGGCGAAACACCATATATTTT,CASSLSGRRNTIYF
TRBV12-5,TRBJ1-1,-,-,TGTGCTAGTGTTCCCGGGGAGGTCACTGAAGCTTTCTTT,CASVPGEVTEAFF
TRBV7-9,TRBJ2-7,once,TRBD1,TGTGCCAGCAGCTTAGGGCCCACAGGGGGGACGAAGGGGAAAGTCTTC,CASSLGPTGGTKGKVF
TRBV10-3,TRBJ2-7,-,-,TGTGCCAGCAGGGAGGCAGGGAACTACGAGCAGTACTTC,CASREAGNYEQYF
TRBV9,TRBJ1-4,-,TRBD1,TGTGCCAGCAGCCCCGAGACAGGGCGCGGAAAACTGTTTTTT,CASSPETGRGKLFF
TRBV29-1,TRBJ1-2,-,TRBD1,TGCAGCGTTGAAAAACGACAGGGGGCGAACTATGGCTACACCTTC,CSVEKRQGANYGYTF
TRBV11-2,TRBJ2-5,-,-,TGTGCCAGTAGTCAGAATAGCGGAGCGCAAGAGACCCAGTACTTC,CASSQNSGAQETQYF
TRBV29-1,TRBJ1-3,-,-,TGCAGCCAAGGAGTAGCCGTCTCTGGAAACACCATATATTTT,CSQGVAVSGNTIYF
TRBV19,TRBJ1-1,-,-,TGTGCCAGTAGTATAGATCCCGGGTATGGCTACACTGAAGCTTTCTTT,CASSIDPGYGYTEAFF
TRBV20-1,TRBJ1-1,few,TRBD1,TGCAGTGCTCGAACATACAGGGGAACAGGGAACACTGAAGCTTTCTTT,CSARTYRGTGNTEAFF
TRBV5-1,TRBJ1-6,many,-,TGTGCCAGCAGTCTTGGGGCCTCGCCCCTCCACTTT,CASSLGASPLHF
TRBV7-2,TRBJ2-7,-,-,TGTGCCTCTTGGGACAAGACCTACGAGCAGTACTTC,CASWDKTYEQYF
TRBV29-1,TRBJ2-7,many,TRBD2,TGCAGCGTTGCGCTAGCGGACTACGAGCAGTACTTC,CSVALADYEQYF
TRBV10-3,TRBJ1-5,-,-,TGTGCCATCCGGGGGTTCGGGCTCATGATCAATCAGCCCCAGCATTTT,CAIRGFGLMINQPQHF
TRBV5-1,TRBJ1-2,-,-,TGCGCCAGTCGCGCGGACGGAGTTAACTATGGCTACACCTTC,CASRADGVNYGYTF
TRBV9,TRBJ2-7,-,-,TGTGCCAGCAGCGTAGGGTGGGGGCAGAGCTACGAGCAGTACTTC,CASSVGWGQSYEQYF
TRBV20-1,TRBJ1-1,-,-,TGCAGTGCTAGAGGGGTAGGGGTGAACACTGAAGCTTTCTTT,CSARGVGVNTEAFF
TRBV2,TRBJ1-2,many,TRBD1,TGTGCCAGCATGGGGACAGGGGTTGGCTACACCTTC,CASMGTGVGYTF
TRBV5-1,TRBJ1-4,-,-,TGCGCCAGCAGCCCCGGACTTGGGGGCAGAGGGGAAAAACTGTTTTTT,CASSPGLGGRGEKLFF
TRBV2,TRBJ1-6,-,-,TGTGCCAGCAGTTCACAGGGTTATAATCCACCCCTCCACTTT,CASSSQGYNPPLHF
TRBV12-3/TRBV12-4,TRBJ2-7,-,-,TGTGCCAGCAGCCCCCGACCCCCGGTATTATACGAGCAGTACTTC,CASSPRPPVLYEQYF
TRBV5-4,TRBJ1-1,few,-,TGTGCCAGCAGCGGATGGACAGAGAACACTGAAGCTTTCTTT,CASSGWTENTEAFF
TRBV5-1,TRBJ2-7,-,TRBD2,TGCGCCAGCAGCCAAGGGACTATAGGCTTCTACGAGCAGTACTTC,CASSQGTIGFYEQYF
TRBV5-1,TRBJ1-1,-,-,TGCGCCAGCCGCATTTCGGGGGTGAACACTGAAGCTTTCTTT,CASRISGVNTEAFF
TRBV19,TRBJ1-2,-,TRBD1,TGTGCCAGTAGTCTACGGACAGGGGCCTATGGCTACACCTTC,CASSLRTGAYGYTF
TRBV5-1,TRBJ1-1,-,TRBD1,TGCGCCAGCAGCTTCGCAGGGACAGGGGTGGTCACTGAAGCTTTCTTT,CASSFAGTGVVTEAFF
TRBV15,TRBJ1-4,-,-,TGTGCCACCAGCAGAGAACGGACAGCGGATGAAAAACTGTTTTTT,CATSRERTADEKLFF
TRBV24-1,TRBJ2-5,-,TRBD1,TGTGCCACCAGTGATTCAACAGGGGGCCAAGAGACCCAGTACTTC,CATSDSTGGQETQYF
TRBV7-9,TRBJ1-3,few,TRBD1,TGTGCCAGCAGCTTAAAGGTTCAGCTGGCCGGGACAGGGGGATATGGAAACACCATATATTTT,CASSLKVQLAGTGGYGNTIYF
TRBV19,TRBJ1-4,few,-,TGTGCCAGTAGTGCGTATACAGGGTATAACGAAAAACTGTTTTTT,CASSAYTGYNEKLFF
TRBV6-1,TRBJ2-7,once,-,TGTGCCAGTGGATCGATGGGCAGGGGTTACGAGCAGTACTTC,CASGSMGRGYEQYF